This is a list of T cell receptor beta chains from one sample in a study of cytomegalovirus exposure and HLA in healthy donors. This table comes from immunoSEQ multiplex PCR, and its TCRdb copy is limited to in-frame clones, with some not included. The table shows fewer than 150,000 clones, with approximately 67% occurring only once. Sequenced input: PBMCs. These receptors all come from a man in his late teens or twenties in good health and CMV-seropositive. The CDR3 runs from the conserved cysteine through the conserved F or W. The order of the fields is V gene, J gene, D gene, clone size, CDR3 protein. A D gene is named only where the DNA matches it firmly. The size entry is marked missing in some rows and otherwise reads once, few, many or a size class.

TRBV7-6,TRBJ2-7,TRBD2,.,CASSANSGGLSYEQYF
TRBV23-1,TRBJ2-5,.,.,CASSHRGGQETQYF
TRBV7-6,TRBJ2-3,.,.,CASSSLGVSDTQYF
TRBV19,TRBJ1-2,TRBD1,few,CASTLLRGLGGYTF
TRBV28,TRBJ2-3,.,once,CASSLLTPGTDTQYF
TRBV7-2,TRBJ2-7,TRBD1,.,CASSSRQGSYEQYF
TRBV5-6,TRBJ1-6,.,.,CASSLRSSYNSPLHF
TRBV5-1,TRBJ1-2,.,.,CASSPQGNYGYTF
TRBV5-1,TRBJ1-2,TRBD1,few,CASSSQGEGYGYTF
TRBV5-1,TRBJ1-4,.,.,CASSLVGQGGNEKLFF
TRBV28,TRBJ2-7,.,.,CASSLFGGRSYEQYF
TRBV29-1,TRBJ2-3,.,few,CSVEDGMASTDTQYF
TRBV7-3,TRBJ1-6,.,.,CASSLSRQGSPLHF
TRBV7-8,TRBJ1-3,.,.,CASRLRDDSGNTIYF
TRBV6-5,TRBJ2-3,.,once,CASGVRGHADTQYF
TRBV10-2,TRBJ1-1,.,.,CATGPGREAFF
TRBV30,TRBJ2-3,TRBD2,.,CAWSVAGVPDTQYF
TRBV29-1,TRBJ1-1,.,.,CSVQSRENTEAFF
TRBV5-6,TRBJ1-2,.,.,CASSLAGGGDGYTF
TRBV27,TRBJ2-5,.,.,CASSPWTETQETQYF